This TCR beta chain was identified in a study of spatial heterogeneity in lung cancer. Overall study context: Compared with alpha-chain sequences, beta-chain sequences were consistently detected in greater numbers.

Concerning this clonotype itself: Antigen: not known.

Every TCR cDNA molecule bore a unique molecular identifier. In TCRdb, the 5' RACE reads were re-called with MiXCR into one record per CDR3 protein. The profile shows 90,000 or so distinct CDR3 sequences, 7.5% to 10% of them singletons. Indicated time point: sample taken at primary tumor resection. The input material, whole RNA from tumor, nontumor lung or frozen PBMC, was sequenced unsorted. Samples came from some 73 TRACERx patients with untreated early-stage lung cancer. Study-level findings and limits: Blood showed ubiquitous tumor TCRs more often at resection than at routine follow-up.

This CDR3 is built from 15 residues. Trimming stripped 0 bases from V and 7 bases from J, with 15 bases between. Germline values: CDR1 LGHNA, CDR2 YSLEER. This TCR was recovered from a male donor with early-stage non-small cell lung cancer. The chain couples TRBV4-3 to TRBJ1-2; a weak D match, TRBD1 (6 bases). This specimen was PBMCs, taken at surgery. The DNA of the CDR3 is TGCGCCAGCAGCCAAGATAATCCGGGGGCTCGTGGCTACACCTTC. It specifies CASSQDNPGARGYTF.